This TCR beta chain is drawn from a study of blood T cell repertoires in COVID-19. Study as a whole: Donors in the United States, Italy and Spain gave samples during acute or convalescent COVID-19.

Authors' methods: Amplification from reference gene primers served as the basis for estimated nucleated cell counts. Using immunoSEQ multiplex PCR, the repertoire was profiled, and TCRdb retains in-frame clones only, with some absent. V and J calls and clone size follow that table, whereas D and trimming were derived from the DNA. The sample holds 68,000 or so clones; around 89% are singletons and the top ten take 5.5% to 7%. V was pared by 2 bases and J by 2 bases, with 10 bases between. Per germline, CDR1 SNHLY and CDR2 FYNNEI. This CDR3 spans 15 amino acids. The chain carries TRBV2 and TRBJ2-4; a weak D match, TRBD1 (6 bases). The TCR comes from a woman aged 70-85 years with acute or convalescent COVID-19. Sequencing input: peripheral blood. The CDR3 DNA follows: TGTGCCAGCAGTGAACGACAGGTCCCCAAAAACATTCAGTACTTC. Residues: CASSERQVPKNIQYF.